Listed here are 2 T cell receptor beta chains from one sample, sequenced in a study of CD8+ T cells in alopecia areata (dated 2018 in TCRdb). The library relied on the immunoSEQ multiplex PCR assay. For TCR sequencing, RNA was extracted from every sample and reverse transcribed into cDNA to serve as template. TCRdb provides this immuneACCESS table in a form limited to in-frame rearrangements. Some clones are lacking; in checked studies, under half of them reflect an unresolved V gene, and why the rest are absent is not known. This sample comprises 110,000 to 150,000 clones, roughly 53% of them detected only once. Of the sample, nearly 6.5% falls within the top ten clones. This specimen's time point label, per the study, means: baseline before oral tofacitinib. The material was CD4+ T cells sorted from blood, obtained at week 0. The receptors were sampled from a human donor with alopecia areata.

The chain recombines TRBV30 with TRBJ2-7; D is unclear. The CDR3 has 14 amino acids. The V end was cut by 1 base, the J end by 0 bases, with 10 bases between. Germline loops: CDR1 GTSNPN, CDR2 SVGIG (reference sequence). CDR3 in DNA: TGTGCCTGGAGTGAGGGCTCGAGCTCCTACGAGCAGTACTTC. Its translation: CAWSEGSSSYEQYF.

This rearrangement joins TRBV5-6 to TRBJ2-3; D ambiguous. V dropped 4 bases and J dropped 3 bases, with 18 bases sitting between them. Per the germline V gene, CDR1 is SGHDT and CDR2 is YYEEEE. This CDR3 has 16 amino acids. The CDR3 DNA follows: TGTGCCAGCAGCACAACCTCGCTGGGCTGGACAGATACGCAGTATTTT. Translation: CASSTTSLGWTDTQYF.